A selection of T cell receptor beta chains follows, all from one sample in a study of human T cells and chemical hapten exposure. TCRdb processed the reads anew with MiXCR; each CDR3 protein has one entry. The sample lists 95,000 to 150,000 distinct CDR3 sequences; around 8.5% were seen once. The sample comprised whole blood. All receptors derive from a human donor in good health. Some clones in this sample may be carry-over from other donors' samples. Each CDR3 is given with its conserved first and last residue. The D gene is left open where the match is weak.

J | D | V | length | CDR3
TRBJ2-5 | - | TRBV5-1 | 13 | CASSVDYGETQYF
TRBJ2-1 | - | TRBV27 | 15 | CASSFRAPQSNEQFF
TRBJ2-5 | - | TRBV10-3 | 15 | CAISERATPRETQYF
TRBJ2-3 | TRBD1 | TRBV12-3/TRBV12-4 | 15 | CASSSGTVLTDTQYF
TRBJ2-7 | TRBD2 | TRBV13 | 19 | CASSLGTPFAGGPVNEQYF
TRBJ1-2 | - | TRBV29-1 | 12 | CSVETPNYGYTF
TRBJ1-1 | - | TRBV6-1 | 14 | CASSEILGIAEAFF
TRBJ2-7 | - | TRBV28 | 13 | CASTISRDDEQYF
TRBJ1-1 | - | TRBV6-6 | 13 | CASSSADSLKAFF
TRBJ2-6 | - | TRBV19 | 16 | CASSMGEGSGANVLTF
TRBJ2-1 | - | TRBV7-2 | 15 | CASSYRDHLYNEQFF
TRBJ1-1 | - | TRBV29-1 | 11 | CSVLSNTEAFF
TRBJ2-5 | - | TRBV19 | 13 | CASSPGPLATQYF
TRBJ2-3 | - | TRBV7-2 | 13 | CASSLDYPDTQYF
TRBJ2-6 | - | TRBV2 | 15 | CASAVLPSGANVLTF
TRBJ2-2 | - | TRBV7-9 | 12 | CASSLVGGELFF
TRBJ1-2 | - | TRBV4-3 | 17 | CASSQDAVLRGNYGYTF
TRBJ1-1 | - | TRBV5-6 | 12 | CASSLADTEAFF
TRBJ2-5 | - | TRBV6-1 | 12 | CASSDLLETQYF
TRBJ2-1 | - | TRBV12-3/TRBV12-4 | 15 | CASSPNRQVNNEQFF
TRBJ2-2 | TRBD2 | TRBV3-1 | 17 | CASSQGFGLADTGELFF
TRBJ2-1 | - | TRBV7-9 | 13 | CASSPDGYNEQFF
TRBJ2-5 | - | TRBV10-1 | 15 | CASSPPRRAQETQYF
TRBJ1-4 | - | TRBV18 | 15 | CASSPSFGSEEKLFF
TRBJ2-2 | - | TRBV6-2/TRBV6-3 | 20 | CASSYPGNSGNAPNTGELFF
TRBJ2-7 | - | TRBV29-1 | 12 | CSVEAARDEQYF
TRBJ2-2 | - | TRBV27 | 16 | CASSFRGLTNTGELFF
TRBJ2-3 | - | TRBV24-1 | 13 | CATRDAGTDTQYF
TRBJ2-4 | - | TRBV7-8 | 17 | CASSAGLPILAKNIQYF
TRBJ1-5 | - | TRBV15 | 15 | CATSRDLGVTQPQHF
TRBJ2-2 | - | TRBV9 | 18 | CASSSRSGEEGNTGELFF
TRBJ1-2 | - | TRBV7-2 | 12 | CATPRTGDGYTF
TRBJ2-1 | TRBD2 | TRBV5-1 | 15 | CASSLRLAGHNEQFF
TRBJ1-6 | - | TRBV5-1 | 18 | CASSLSGVTGSRNSPLHF
TRBJ2-7 | - | TRBV27 | 16 | CASSLWGTEAPYEQYF
TRBJ2-1 | - | TRBV4-1 | 11 | CASSQDWEQFF
TRBJ2-1 | TRBD2 | TRBV12-3/TRBV12-4 | 14 | CASSPGTSGNEQFF
TRBJ2-1 | TRBD1 | TRBV25-1 | 12 | CASSGPGTGEFF
TRBJ2-2 | TRBD1 | TRBV29-1 | 15 | CSVKGQGVDTGELFF
TRBJ2-3 | - | TRBV7-7 | 13 | CASSVQTSDTQYF
TRBJ2-7 | - | TRBV19 | 14 | CASKVAVSSYEQYF
TRBJ2-7 | - | TRBV20-1 | 14 | CSARDAGTSYEQYF
TRBJ1-1 | - | TRBV7-9 | 13 | CASSLTENTEAFF
TRBJ1-6 | - | TRBV6-1 | 13 | CASYDLRHSPLHF
TRBJ2-1 | - | TRBV9 | 16 | CASSVNSEVSYNEQFF
TRBJ2-2 | - | TRBV29-1 | 15 | CSVRGAGSNTGELFF
TRBJ1-2 | TRBD1 | TRBV7-9 | 20 | CASSLAGQEGTGNFPYGYTF
TRBJ2-7 | - | TRBV10-3 | 14 | CAISEVWTSYEQYF
TRBJ2-1 | - | TRBV27 | 15 | CASSRRANGYNEQFF
TRBJ2-7 | - | TRBV6-1 | 10 | CASRLGVQYF
TRBJ2-7 | TRBD1 | TRBV7-9 | 14 | CASSSWTGTYEQYF
TRBJ1-2 | - | TRBV6-2/TRBV6-3 | 16 | CASSYSSQELVYGYTF
TRBJ2-5 | - | TRBV20-1 | 13 | CSASSGAQETQYF
TRBJ2-1 | - | TRBV20-1 | 14 | CSAVGGEGDNEQFF
TRBJ1-1 | TRBD1 | TRBV29-1 | 13 | CSARTGEGTEAFF